This is a list of T cell receptor beta chains from one sample in a study of response to subunit inactivated influenza vaccine. MiXCR, run by TCRdb on the RT-PCR reads, gives a single entry per CDR3 protein. The sample records hundreds of thousands of distinct CDR3 sequences, 25% being singletons. The sample in question was CD4+ T cells sorted from PBMCs, obtained 5 days after vaccination. All receptors derive from a man between 50 and 59 years old who received an inactivated influenza vaccine. CDR3s include the opening cysteine and the closing phenylalanine or tryptophan. The D gene is left open where the match is weak. Expanded clones get a size class; other rows say once, few or many, or leave the size out.

j_call	v_call	clone_size	d_call	cdr3_aa	cdr3_nt
TRBJ2-7	TRBV6-2/TRBV6-3	-	TRBD1	CASRNRGHEQYF	TGTGCCAGCAGAAACAGGGGACACGAGCAGTACTTC
TRBJ2-5	TRBV12-3/TRBV12-4	-	-	CASSFWALQETQYF	TGTGCCAGCAGTTTCTGGGCGCTCCAAGAGACCCAGTACTTC
TRBJ2-5	TRBV5-1	once	TRBD2	CASTSSSGVGETQYF	TGCGCCAGCACGTCTTCTAGCGGGGTTGGGGAGACCCAGTACTTC
TRBJ2-6	TRBV7-2	few	-	CASSFRYASGANVLTF	TGTGCCAGCAGCTTTAGGTACGCCTCTGGGGCCAACGTCCTGACTTTC
TRBJ2-7	TRBV18	-	-	CASSPYRDRGGEQYF	TGTGCCAGCTCACCCTACAGGGACCGCGGAGGCGAGCAGTACTTC
TRBJ2-7	TRBV6-5	-	-	CASSYTMVGGGSEQYF	TGTGCCAGCAGTTACACCATGGTTGGAGGGGGGTCCGAGCAGTACTTC
TRBJ2-2	TRBV12-3/TRBV12-4	few	-	CASSPGFGELFF	TGTGCCAGCAGTCCCGGCTTCGGGGAGCTGTTTTTT
TRBJ2-1	TRBV24-1	few	-	CATSDPFRGNEQFF	TGTGCCACCAGTGATCCCTTTCGAGGGAATGAGCAGTTCTTC
TRBJ2-7	TRBV12-3/TRBV12-4	-	-	CASRLASYEQYF	TGTGCCAGCAGGCTAGCCTCTTACGAGCAGTACTTC
TRBJ2-3	TRBV20-1	few	TRBD2	CSAAIAGDSTDTQYF	TGCAGTGCTGCGATAGCGGGAGACTCCACAGATACGCAGTATTTT
TRBJ1-5	TRBV10-2	-	-	CASSDRQGIPDTQHF	TGCGCCAGCAGTGATAGGCAGGGTATCCCAGATACGCAGCATTTT
TRBJ2-1	TRBV18	-	-	CASSEGQGPPNEQFF	TGTGCCAGCTCCGAAGGCCAAGGTCCCCCTAATGAGCAGTTCTTC
TRBJ2-2	TRBV7-9	-	TRBD1	CASSHGQGIGELFF	TGTGCCAGCAGCCACGGACAGGGGATCGGGGAGCTGTTTTTT
TRBJ2-7	TRBV29-1	-	TRBD1	CSVVPQGLGGEQYF	TGCAGCGTTGTCCCACAGGGGCTAGGGGGTGAGCAGTACTTC
TRBJ2-3	TRBV3-1	few	TRBD2	CASSPKGTSSDTQYF	TGTGCCAGCAGTCCGAAGGGGACTAGCTCGGATACGCAGTATTTT